This passage covers 9 T cell receptor beta chains from one sample sequenced in a study of shared clonotypes between healthy human individuals. The repertoire was sequenced with immunoSEQ multiplex PCR; TCRdb's copy has only in-frame clones and lacks some. The data show about half a million clones, around 80% seen once. Sequenced input: PBMCs. Every receptor here comes from a woman aged 40 to 50 in good health. Some clones in this sample may be carry-over from other donors' samples.

This clone occurred many times. V gene TRBV15 combines with J gene TRBJ1-2; TRBD1 might be the D (5 bases). Germline CDR1 reads LNHNV; CDR2 reads YYDKDF (reference sequence). The V end was cut by 0 bases, the J end by 6 bases, with 8 bases between. The CDR3 covers 13 residues. The DNA for the CDR3 is TGTGCCACCAGCAGAGAAGGGACGGATGGCTACACCTTC. Protein sequence: CATSREGTDGYTF.

This clone was observed a few times. The rearrangement links TRBV6-5 to TRBJ2-5; the D gene is possibly TRBD2 (5 bases). Per the germline V gene, CDR1 is MNHEY and CDR2 is SVGAGI. This CDR3 is built from 15 residues. V was pared by 6 bases and J by 6 bases, with 20 bases between. CDR3 coding DNA: TGTGCCAGCAGCCAACCCGGCCAAGGAGGAAAGACCCAGTACTTC. Encoded protein: CASSQPGQGGKTQYF.

V and J are TRBV28 and TRBJ1-2; 7 bases map to TRBD1. The ends lost 5 bases at V and 7 bases at J; junction bases unmatched: 13. This CDR3 has 15 amino acids. CDR1 is MDHEN and CDR2 is SYDVKM in the germline V gene. The CDR3 DNA reads as TGTGCCAGCAGTCCAGGGGGGGGAGGCAGGGCTGGCTACACCTTC. Translating it yields CASSPGGGGRAGYTF.

The gene calls are TRBV5-1 and TRBJ2-1; 7 nucleotides match TRBD1. The CDR3 loop spans 16 amino acids. V lost 3 bases, J lost 0 bases, and 6 bases stayed unmatched. Germline loops: CDR1 SGHRS, CDR2 YFSETQ. The CDR3 loop reads CASSWDRSSSYNEQFF. The DNA of the CDR3 is TGCGCCAGCAGCTGGGACAGATCGAGCTCCTACAATGAGCAGTTCTTC.

CDR3 protein: CASSLTGTSGRATGELFF. The CDR3 DNA sequence: TGTGCCAGCAGCTTAACCGGGACTAGCGGGAGAGCCACCGGGGAGCTGTTTTTT. The chain carries TRBV7-8 and TRBJ2-2, with 14 bases lining up with TRBD2. In germline, CDR1 is SGHVS, CDR2 FQNEAQ. CDR3 size: 18 residues. V shed 2 bases, J shed 4 bases, and the junction held 6 bases outside the gene matches.

This clone was observed a few times. The chain has TRBV7-9 and TRBJ2-7; D possibly uses TRBD1 or TRBD2 (5 bases each). CDR3 length: 16 amino acids. The V gene lost 5 bases and the J gene lost 4 bases, with 21 bases spanning the gap. CDR1 is SEHNR, CDR2 FQNEAQ, per germline (reference sequence). This CDR3 is CASSRPPSGPGYEQYF. The CDR3 coding sequence is TGTGCCAGCAGCCGACCCCCTTCGGGGCCGGGTTACGAGCAGTACTTC. The whole variable domain, remainder taken from reference TRBV7-9 and TRBJ2-7, is DTGVSQNPRHKITKRGQNVTFRCDPISEHNRLYWYRQTLGQGPEFLTYFQNEAQLEKSRLLSDRFSAERPKGSFSTLEIQRTEQGDSAMYLCASSRPPSGPGYEQYFGPGTRLTVT.

This clone has just one count. J is TRBJ2-7 and V is TRBV21-1; the D segment call TRBD2 is taken from the table without a DNA check. TRBV21-1 is a recognized pseudogene. The CDR3 consists of 15 residues. The chain's CDR3 is CASSKGKAGVDEQYF. The CDR3 DNA is TGTGCCAGCAGCAAAGGAAAAGCGGGAGTTGACGAGCAGTACTTC.

This clone was observed once. One end of the junction does not line up with germline, which may come from a read error. The sample carries other DNA sequences with the same CDR3. The genes are TRBV20-1 and TRBJ2-5, with no clear D. Germline V gene data show CDR1 as DFQATT and CDR2 as SNEGSKA (reference sequence). This CDR3 comprises 11 residues. The CDR3 here is CSAQHQETQYF. CDR3 DNA: TGCAGTGCCCAACACCAGGAGACCCAGTACTTC.

This sequence joins TRBV7-2 and TRBJ2-7; 7 bases fit TRBD1. The J segment lost 2 bases and the V segment lost 0 bases, leaving 4 bases of the junction unmatched. Germline V gene sequence: CDR1 SGHTA, CDR2 FQGNSA. The CDR3 covers 15 residues. The CDR3 region is CASSLAPGTAYEQYF. CDR3 DNA: TGTGCCAGCAGCTTAGCGCCCGGGACAGCCTACGAGCAGTACTTC.